This TCR beta chain was retrieved from a study of shared T cell receptors in the human thymus. The method was immunoSEQ multiplex PCR; TCRdb's version includes in-frame clones alone and lacks a portion of them. The table records 700,000 or so clones, 70% to 90% of them present only once. Germline CDR1 SEHNR, CDR2 FQNEAQ (reference sequence). Trimming at V came to 5 bases and at J to 3 bases, leaving 11 bases not matched to a gene. This CDR3 is built from 18 residues. In addition, the sample was reused for a study of human thymus T cells. As that study records: Having corrective surgery for congenital heart defects, healthy Finnish infants were the ones who donated. Corrective heart surgery yielded resections, and these provided the thymus tissue. An apparent bias in V and J gene usage was seen in thymic and blood repertoires. Related studies noted strongly shared thymic repertoires across unrelated people.

The source of this sequence is a girl under two years old with a congenital heart defect. The sample taken for sequencing was thymocytes. This rearrangement joins TRBV7-9 to TRBJ2-6; 9 nucleotides agree with TRBD1. Written as DNA, the CDR3 is TGTGCCAGCAGCCAAGACAGGGGGAGAGATGGTGGGGCCAACGTCCTGACTTTC. Protein: CASSQDRGRDGGANVLTF.